Ten or more counts support the clone carrying this T cell receptor beta chain. Its antigen is still unknown. Losses at the gene ends were 4 bases for V and 6 bases for J; bases not matched to a gene: 12. The CDR3 contains 15 residues. Germline CDR1 SGHRS, CDR2 YFSETQ. TCRdb analysed the RACE reads with MiXCR anew, one entry per CDR3 protein. The sample carries around 380,000 distinct CDR3 sequences, 4.8% recorded once. The record originates from a study of human T cells and chemical hapten exposure. Study-level results: Relative to controls, expanded TCRs formed significantly more large CDR3 similarity clusters.

Time point meaning: patch test 1, 2 weeks after DPC sensitization. Described treatment: therapeutic diphenylcyclopropenone sensitization with weekly scalp DPC. The starting material, unfractionated whole blood, was used for total RNA extraction. The rearrangement uses TRBV5-1 and TRBJ1-2; TRBD1 aligns across 7 bases. The input for sequencing was whole blood, taken in connection with sensitization to the hapten diphenylcyclopropenone (DPC). This clonotype was sampled from a woman aged 45-65 years with alopecia areata. Some clones in this sample may be carry-over from other donors' samples. CDR3 in DNA: TGCGCCAGCAGCCTTGGTGGACAGGATCGGAATGGCTACACCTTC. The encoded protein is CASSLGGQDRNGYTF.